These T cell receptor beta chains were read from a single sample in a study of Graves' ophthalmopathy and Graves' hyperthyroidism. TCRdb reprocessed the multiplex PCR reads via MiXCR and lists one record per CDR3 protein. This sample carries some 410,000 distinct CDR3 sequences, under 25% of them seen once, and the ten largest clones take under 3%. Specimen: peripheral blood. The receptor set was obtained from a woman aged 18-29 years with stable Graves' hyperthyroidism. CDR3s include the opening cysteine and the closing phenylalanine or tryptophan. The order of the fields is J gene, clone size, V gene, D gene, CDR3 protein, CDR3 DNA. A D gene is named only where the DNA matches it firmly. Clone size appears in some rows only: once, few, many, or a class for an expanded clone.

J gene: TRBJ1-2
clone size: many
V gene: TRBV5-1
D gene: TRBD1
CDR3 protein: CASSYGQEGYGYTF
CDR3 DNA: TGCGCCAGCAGCTACGGACAGGAGGGCTATGGCTACACCTTC

J gene: TRBJ2-7
clone size: many
V gene: TRBV7-2
D gene: TRBD1
CDR3 protein: CASEATGTVSYEQYF
CDR3 DNA: TGTGCCAGCGAGGCAACCGGGACAGTTTCCTACGAGCAGTACTTC

J gene: TRBJ1-6
clone size: -
V gene: TRBV15
D gene: -
CDR3 protein: CATSGTIGGSSSPLHF
CDR3 DNA: TGTGCCACCAGCGGGACGATCGGGGGGAGTAGTTCACCCCTCCACTTT

J gene: TRBJ1-1
clone size: many
V gene: TRBV28
D gene: -
CDR3 protein: CASSFLVWGVDTEAFF
CDR3 DNA: TGTGCCAGCAGTTTTTTAGTTTGGGGGGTGGACACTGAAGCTTTCTTT

J gene: TRBJ2-5
clone size: many
V gene: TRBV19
D gene: TRBD1
CDR3 protein: CASSHNRDRPQETQYF
CDR3 DNA: TGTGCCAGTAGCCATAATCGGGACAGGCCGCAAGAGACCCAGTACTTC

J gene: TRBJ2-7
clone size: -
V gene: TRBV4-1
D gene: TRBD2
CDR3 protein: CASSHLSGASYEQYF
CDR3 DNA: TGCGCCAGCAGCCACCTTAGCGGGGCGAGCTACGAGCAGTACTTC

J gene: TRBJ1-2
clone size: -
V gene: TRBV6-1
D gene: TRBD1
CDR3 protein: CASSRTGSSVYGYTF
CDR3 DNA: TGTGCCAGCAGCCGGACAGGGAGTTCAGTCTATGGCTACACCTTC

J gene: TRBJ2-7
clone size: many
V gene: TRBV20-1
D gene: -
CDR3 protein: CSARDWANEQYF
CDR3 DNA: TGCAGTGCTAGAGATTGGGCAAACGAGCAGTACTTC

J gene: TRBJ1-2
clone size: many
V gene: TRBV20-1
D gene: TRBD1
CDR3 protein: CSASGDRDYGYTF
CDR3 DNA: TGCAGTGCTAGCGGGGACAGGGACTATGGCTACACCTTC

J gene: TRBJ2-2
clone size: many
V gene: TRBV7-8
D gene: -
CDR3 protein: CASSSDTGELFF
CDR3 DNA: TGTGCCAGCAGCTCCGACACCGGGGAGCTGTTTTTT

J gene: TRBJ1-2
clone size: few
V gene: TRBV28
D gene: -
CDR3 protein: CASSPLVKLYGYTF
CDR3 DNA: TGTGCCAGCAGCCCCCTGGTGAAGCTCTATGGCTACACCTTC

J gene: TRBJ2-7
clone size: many
V gene: TRBV15
D gene: -
CDR3 protein: CATSVGIQYEQYF
CDR3 DNA: TGTGCCACCAGCGTCGGGATTCAATACGAGCAGTACTTC

J gene: TRBJ2-2
clone size: -
V gene: TRBV19
D gene: TRBD1
CDR3 protein: CASSIPPGTEDTGELFF
CDR3 DNA: TGTGCCAGTAGTATCCCACCCGGGACAGAGGACACCGGGGAGCTGTTTTTT

J gene: TRBJ1-5
clone size: many
V gene: TRBV20-1
D gene: -
CDR3 protein: CSARFRNQPQHF
CDR3 DNA: TGCAGTGCTAGGTTCAGGAATCAGCCCCAGCATTTT

J gene: TRBJ1-5
clone size: many
V gene: TRBV27
D gene: -
CDR3 protein: CASSSLGGARQPQHF
CDR3 DNA: TGTGCCAGCAGTTCCTTGGGGGGGGCGCGTCAGCCCCAGCATTTT

J gene: TRBJ2-5
clone size: many
V gene: TRBV2
D gene: TRBD2
CDR3 protein: CASSEDAGEEETQYF
CDR3 DNA: TGTGCCAGCAGTGAAGATGCGGGAGAGGAGGAGACCCAGTACTTC

J gene: TRBJ1-1
clone size: many
V gene: TRBV9
D gene: -
CDR3 protein: CASSAEQGVGTEAFF
CDR3 DNA: TGTGCCAGCAGCGCCGAACAGGGTGTAGGCACTGAAGCTTTCTTT

J gene: TRBJ1-1
clone size: many
V gene: TRBV20-1
D gene: -
CDR3 protein: CSARDPLPFTTEAFF
CDR3 DNA: TGCAGTGCTAGAGATCCTCTCCCTTTCACCACTGAAGCTTTCTTT

J gene: TRBJ1-2
clone size: many
V gene: TRBV12-3/TRBV12-4
D gene: -
CDR3 protein: CASSPGRGVGYTF
CDR3 DNA: TGTGCCAGCAGTCCGGGACGGGGGGTAGGCTACACCTTC

J gene: TRBJ2-7
clone size: few
V gene: TRBV9
D gene: TRBD1
CDR3 protein: CASSVRQGTEQYF
CDR3 DNA: TGTGCCAGCAGCGTCCGACAGGGGACCGAGCAGTACTTC

J gene: TRBJ2-2
clone size: few
V gene: TRBV28
D gene: -
CDR3 protein: CASRMENTGELFF
CDR3 DNA: TGTGCCAGCAGAATGGAGAACACCGGGGAGCTGTTTTTT

J gene: TRBJ1-5
clone size: -
V gene: TRBV6-1
D gene: -
CDR3 protein: CASIIGFGNQPQHF
CDR3 DNA: TGTGCCAGTATTATAGGGTTTGGCAATCAGCCCCAGCATTTT

J gene: TRBJ2-7
clone size: many
V gene: TRBV5-1
D gene: -
CDR3 protein: CASSGGVGSSYEQYF
CDR3 DNA: TGCGCCAGCAGCGGCGGCGTTGGGAGCTCCTACGAGCAGTACTTC

J gene: TRBJ1-2
clone size: many
V gene: TRBV5-1
D gene: -
CDR3 protein: CASSTEQGSNGYTF
CDR3 DNA: TGCGCCAGCAGCACTGAACAGGGTTCGAATGGCTACACCTTC

J gene: TRBJ1-3
clone size: -
V gene: TRBV2
D gene: TRBD1
CDR3 protein: CASNPQSRGQDGNTIYF
CDR3 DNA: TGTGCCAGCAACCCACAAAGCAGGGGGCAGGATGGAAACACCATATATTTT

J gene: TRBJ2-7
clone size: many
V gene: TRBV12-3/TRBV12-4
D gene: TRBD2
CDR3 protein: CASSPSGQTYEQYF
CDR3 DNA: TGTGCCAGCAGTCCTAGCGGACAAACCTACGAGCAGTACTTC

J gene: TRBJ1-2
clone size: -
V gene: TRBV6-1
D gene: -
CDR3 protein: CASSEVAANYGYTF
CDR3 DNA: TGTGCCAGCAGTGAAGTAGCGGCTAACTATGGCTACACCTTC

J gene: TRBJ2-2
clone size: -
V gene: TRBV19
D gene: -
CDR3 protein: CASSRESYTGELFF
CDR3 DNA: TGTGCCAGTAGTCGGGAGAGTTACACCGGGGAGCTGTTTTTT

J gene: TRBJ1-2
clone size: few
V gene: TRBV3-1
D gene: -
CDR3 protein: CASSQQFYGYTF
CDR3 DNA: TGTGCCAGCAGCCAACAGTTCTATGGCTACACCTTC

J gene: TRBJ2-2
clone size: many
V gene: TRBV6-2/TRBV6-3
D gene: -
CDR3 protein: CASRSGRNTGELFF
CDR3 DNA: TGTGCCAGCAGATCGGGACGGAACACCGGGGAGCTGTTTTTT

J gene: TRBJ2-5
clone size: few
V gene: TRBV30
D gene: -
CDR3 protein: CAWSGPETQYF
CDR3 DNA: TGTGCCTGGTCCGGTCCAGAGACCCAGTACTTC

J gene: TRBJ2-7
clone size: -
V gene: TRBV5-1
D gene: TRBD2
CDR3 protein: CASSLVSASGEVQYF
CDR3 DNA: TGCGCCAGCAGCTTGGTTTCCGCTAGCGGGGAGGTACAGTACTTC

J gene: TRBJ1-2
clone size: many
V gene: TRBV6-1
D gene: -
CDR3 protein: CASSVEQSYGYTF
CDR3 DNA: TGTGCCAGCAGTGTAGAACAGAGCTATGGCTACACCTTC

J gene: TRBJ2-3
clone size: many
V gene: TRBV5-1
D gene: -
CDR3 protein: CASTTGGTDTQYF
CDR3 DNA: TGCGCCAGCACGACGGGGGGCACAGATACGCAGTATTTT

J gene: TRBJ1-5
clone size: many
V gene: TRBV7-2
D gene: -
CDR3 protein: CASSLLGDTVWPQHF
CDR3 DNA: TGTGCCAGCAGCTTACTGGGGGACACCGTTTGGCCCCAGCATTTT

J gene: TRBJ2-7
clone size: many
V gene: TRBV7-9
D gene: TRBD2
CDR3 protein: CASSRGAGVSYEQYF
CDR3 DNA: TGTGCCAGCAGCCGGGGAGCGGGAGTCTCCTACGAGCAGTACTTC

J gene: TRBJ2-5
clone size: many
V gene: TRBV5-1
D gene: TRBD2
CDR3 protein: CASSWFAGVGETQYF
CDR3 DNA: TGCGCCAGCAGCTGGTTTGCGGGAGTGGGAGAGACCCAGTACTTC

J gene: TRBJ2-5
clone size: few
V gene: TRBV6-4
D gene: -
CDR3 protein: CASSPRVVRETQYF
CDR3 DNA: TGTGCCAGCAGTCCTCGGGTTGTTCGGGAGACCCAGTACTTC

J gene: TRBJ2-7
clone size: many
V gene: TRBV27
D gene: TRBD1
CDR3 protein: CASSPPATGGRSEQYF
CDR3 DNA: TGTGCCAGCAGTCCGCCCGCTACAGGGGGGCGATCCGAGCAGTACTTC

J gene: TRBJ2-7
clone size: many
V gene: TRBV3-1
D gene: TRBD2
CDR3 protein: CASSQQFNPGGEQYF
CDR3 DNA: TGTGCCAGCAGCCAACAATTTAACCCGGGAGGGGAGCAGTACTTC

J gene: TRBJ1-2
clone size: -
V gene: TRBV10-3
D gene: -
CDR3 protein: CAIRDAQGSYGYTF
CDR3 DNA: TGTGCCATCCGGGACGCCCAGGGGTCTTATGGCTACACCTTC

J gene: TRBJ1-5
clone size: -
V gene: TRBV6-5
D gene: -
CDR3 protein: CASSYGARGSNQPQHF
CDR3 DNA: TGTGCCAGCAGTTACGGGGCCAGGGGAAGCAATCAGCCCCAGCATTTT

J gene: TRBJ2-7
clone size: many
V gene: TRBV24-1
D gene: TRBD1
CDR3 protein: CATSDLQSHDRGESYEQYF
CDR3 DNA: TGTGCCACCAGTGATTTGCAAAGTCACGACAGGGGAGAGTCCTACGAGCAGTACTTC

J gene: TRBJ1-1
clone size: -
V gene: TRBV20-1
D gene: TRBD1
CDR3 protein: CSARTARTGPYTEAFF
CDR3 DNA: TGCAGTGCTAGAACGGCGCGGACAGGGCCGTACACTGAAGCTTTCTTT

J gene: TRBJ1-6
clone size: -
V gene: TRBV7-2
D gene: -
CDR3 protein: CASSRQSYNSPLHF
CDR3 DNA: TGTGCCAGCAGTCGACAGTCTTATAATTCACCCCTCCACTTT